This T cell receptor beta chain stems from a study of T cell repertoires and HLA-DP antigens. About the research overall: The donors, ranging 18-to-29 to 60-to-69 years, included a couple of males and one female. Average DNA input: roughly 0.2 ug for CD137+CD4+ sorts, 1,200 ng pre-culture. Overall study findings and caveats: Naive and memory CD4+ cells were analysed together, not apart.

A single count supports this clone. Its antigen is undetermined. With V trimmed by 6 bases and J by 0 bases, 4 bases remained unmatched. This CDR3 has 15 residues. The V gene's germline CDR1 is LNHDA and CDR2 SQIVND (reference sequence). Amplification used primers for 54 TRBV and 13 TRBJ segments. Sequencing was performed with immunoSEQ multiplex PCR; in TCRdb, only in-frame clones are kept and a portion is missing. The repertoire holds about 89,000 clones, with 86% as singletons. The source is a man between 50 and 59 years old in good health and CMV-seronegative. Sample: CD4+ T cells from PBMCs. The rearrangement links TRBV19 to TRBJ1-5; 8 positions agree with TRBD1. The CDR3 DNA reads TGTGCCAGTAGGCCGGGACAGGATAGCAATCAGCCCCAGCATTTT. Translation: CASRPGQDSNQPQHF. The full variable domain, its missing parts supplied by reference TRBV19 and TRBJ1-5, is DGGITQSPKYLFRKEGQNVTLSCEQNLNHDAMYWYRQDPGQGLRLIYYSQIVNDFQKGDIAEGYSVSREKKESFPLTVTSAQKNPTAFYLCASRPGQDSNQPQHFGDGTRLSIL.